The 6 T cell receptor beta chains presented below share a single source sample, sequenced in a study of cytomegalovirus exposure and HLA in healthy donors. Vbeta (60) and Jbeta (13) primers were used in the PCR. TCRdb keeps only in-frame clones here, not all; method: immunoSEQ multiplex PCR. Of roughly 100,000 clones listed, about 80% are singletons. What was sequenced was PBMCs. The source of these receptors is a man in his forties or fifties in good health and CMV-seronegative.

This rearrangement joins TRBV7-3 to TRBJ1-2; TRBD1 is a possible D gene (5 bases). Per germline, CDR1 SGHTA and CDR2 FQGTGA. The CDR3 extends over 13 amino acids. V was trimmed by 5 bases and J by 6 bases, leaving 13 bases between them. In nucleotides, the CDR3 is TGTGCCAGCAGCCTGCCTGGACAAAATGGCTACACCTTC. It specifies CASSLPGQNGYTF. The variable domain in full, with the rest retrieved from reference TRBV7-3 and TRBJ1-2, is GAGVSQTPSNKVTEKGKYVELRCDPISGHTALYWYRQSLGQGPEFLIYFQGTGAADDSGLPNDRFFAVRPEGSVSTLKIQRTERGDSAVYLCASSLPGQNGYTFGSGTRLTVV.

The chain uses TRBV6-4 and TRBJ1-5; no clear D. Trimming shortened V by 3 bases and J by 5 bases, and 8 bases separated the two germline ends. The CDR3 consists of 13 residues. Germline V gene data show CDR1 as MRHNA and CDR2 as SNTAGT. CDR3 DNA sequence: TGTGCCAGCAGTGAGCAGGCCTATCAGCCCCAGCATTTT. It translates to CASSEQAYQPQHF.

Of note for this clone: At the DNA level, this CDR3 is encoded by other sequences in the same sample as well. The J gene is TRBJ2-1, the V gene TRBV7-2, with TRBD2 matching 11 bases. The V and J ends lost 9 bases and 9 bases, in that order; junction bases with no gene match: 13. The germline V gene encodes CDR1 SGHTA and CDR2 FQGNSA. This CDR3 comprises 15 residues. Written as DNA, the CDR3 is TGTGCCAGTAGCCCCACGACTAGCGGGAATGGTGAGCAGTTCTTC. Protein sequence: CASSPTTSGNGEQFF.

This sequence joins TRBV7-8 and TRBJ1-1; D gene unclear. Germline V gene data show CDR1 as SGHVS and CDR2 as FQNEAQ. The CDR3 spans 12 residues. Trimming pared 6 bases from V and 3 bases from J, leaving 8 bases between. In DNA form, the CDR3 reads TGTGCCAGCAGGTCCTTAGACACTGAAGCTTTCTTT. It yields the protein CASRSLDTEAFF.

The CDR3 loop reads CASSLSLQTQETQYF. The CDR3, as DNA: TGTGCCAGCAGCTTAAGTCTACAGACCCAAGAGACCCAGTACTTC. This chain connects TRBV7-2 to TRBJ2-5, with unresolved D. The CDR3 runs to 15 residues. The V and J ends lost 2 bases and 1 base respectively, with 11 bases between them. Germline values: CDR1 SGHTA, CDR2 FQGNSA.

V is TRBV2 and J is TRBJ1-5; a weak D match, TRBD1 (6 bases). Between the trimmed V and J ends, which lost 7 bases and 3 bases, there was a span of 16 bases. This CDR3 region has 15 residues. Germline loops: CDR1 SNHLY, CDR2 FYNNEI. The CDR3 DNA reads as TGTGCCAGCAATCCACAGGGACTACCCAATCAGCCCCAGCATTTT. This encodes CASNPQGLPNQPQHF.